This TCR beta chain was documented in a study of CD8 T cells in Susac syndrome. Study findings and constraints: As the study acknowledged, the number of individuals who were part of its TCR sequencing and HLA analysis was relatively small.

CDR1 is MGHRA, CDR2 YSYEKL, per germline. V lost 1 base and J lost 4; bases outside the gene matches: 16. This CDR3 contains 21 residues. About this clonotype: As yet, its antigen is unknown.

After extraction with the RNeasy kit, roughly 0.5 to 1 ug of the RNA was reverse transcribed using random hexamers. TCRdb reanalysed the immunoSEQ multiplex PCR reads using MiXCR and keeps one entry per CDR3 protein. The sample has approximately 160,000 distinct CDR3 sequences; 92% are singletons. The sequencing sample was made of CD4+ T cells from PBMCs. The rearrangement uses TRBV4-1 and TRBJ2-1; 13 bases are shared with TRBD2. The source of this sequence is a human donor in good health. CDR3 region: CASSQGALRLAGGRIYNEQFF. The CDR3 DNA reads TGCGCCAGCAGCCAAGGCGCATTACGACTAGCGGGAGGCAGGATATACAATGAGCAGTTCTTC.